Listed below are T cell receptor beta chains from one sample, sequenced in a study of blood T cell repertoires in COVID-19. Method: immunoSEQ multiplex PCR; TCRdb's copy keeps in-frame clones and lacks some. The sample lists around 620,000 clones; around 90% were seen once. Input material: peripheral blood. These receptors were collected from a woman under 30 with acute or convalescent COVID-19. The CDR3 runs from the conserved cysteine through the conserved F or W. The order of the fields is CDR3 length, V gene, D gene, clone size, J gene, CDR3 DNA, CDR3 protein. The D gene is left open where the match is weak. The size entry is marked missing in some rows and otherwise reads once, few, many or a size class.

15,TRBV6-2/TRBV6-3,TRBD1,.,TRBJ1-1,TGTGCCAGCAGTTCCTGGACAGGGTGGAACACTGAAGCTTTCTTT,CASSSWTGWNTEAFF
15,TRBV9,.,.,TRBJ2-7,TGTGCCAGCAGCGTAGACGGCAGGGTGGCCTACGAGCAGTACTTC,CASSVDGRVAYEQYF
16,TRBV5-1,.,.,TRBJ1-1,TGCGCCAGCCCCCGACCGGGGAATGGGTTGGACACTGAAGCTTTCTTT,CASPRPGNGLDTEAFF
13,TRBV6-5,.,few,TRBJ2-7,TGTGCCAGCCGAGGAGACAGCACCTACGAGCAGTACTTC,CASRGDSTYEQYF
14,TRBV5-4,.,.,TRBJ2-2,TGTGCCAGCAGCCCGGACACTTACACCGGGGAGCTGTTTTTT,CASSPDTYTGELFF
15,TRBV7-2,.,once,TRBJ2-3,TGTGCCAGCAGCTGGGAGTTTACGTCGGCAGATACGCAGTATTTT,CASSWEFTSADTQYF
16,TRBV13,TRBD1,.,TRBJ1-2,TGTGCCAGCAGCTTAGGCAGGACAGGAACCAAATGGGGCTACACCTTC,CASSLGRTGTKWGYTF
16,TRBV6-1,.,.,TRBJ1-5,TGTGCCAGCAGTGAATCGGCAGGGGCCTCACATCAGCCCCAGCATTTT,CASSESAGASHQPQHF
13,TRBV19,TRBD2,many,TRBJ2-1,TGTGCCAGTAGATTAGCCAGCGGGGTTGAGCAGTTCTTC,CASRLASGVEQFF
14,TRBV7-2,.,.,TRBJ1-2,TGTGCCAGCAGCTTAATTAGCAGCCGCTATGGCTACACCTTC,CASSLISSRYGYTF
10,TRBV30,TRBD2,.,TRBJ2-3,TGTGCCTCCGGGGGGGATACGCAGTATTTT,CASGGDTQYF
17,TRBV7-9,TRBD1,once,TRBJ1-1,TGTGCCAGCAGCTCGAATCACCCGGGACAGGGCCACACTGAAGCTTTCTTT,CASSSNHPGQGHTEAFF
15,TRBV19,TRBD1,.,TRBJ1-5,TGTGCCAGTAGCCCATATGACAGGGAAGGTCAGCCCCAGCATTTT,CASSPYDREGQPQHF
14,TRBV7-2,TRBD1,.,TRBJ1-2,TGTGCCAGCAGCCCCGCAGGACAGGCTCATGGCTACACCTTC,CASSPAGQAHGYTF
13,TRBV6-5,TRBD1,.,TRBJ1-1,TGTGCCAGCAGTTCCCAGGGGGACACTGAAGCTTTCTTT,CASSSQGDTEAFF
12,TRBV30,.,.,TRBJ2-7,TGTGCCTGGAGTTATGAAGGGAGGGAGCAGTACTTC,CAWSYEGREQYF
15,TRBV2,TRBD1,.,TRBJ1-2,TGTGCCCCCACCGGGACAGGGGTCGGATGGGATGGCTACACCTTC,CAPTGTGVGWDGYTF
17,TRBV5-8,.,.,TRBJ1-5,TGTGCCAGCAGCCCGGGGGCGGGGGGCGGAGATCATCAGCCCCAGCATTTT,CASSPGAGGGDHQPQHF
16,TRBV19,TRBD1,.,TRBJ1-5,TGTGCCAGTAGTACCCTAGACAGGGGGTTCAATCAGCCCCAGCATTTT,CASSTLDRGFNQPQHF
16,TRBV14,TRBD1,.,TRBJ1-1,TGTGCCAGCAGCCAAGGGTGGGGGACAGGGAACACTGAAGCTTTCTTT,CASSQGWGTGNTEAFF
16,TRBV6-5,TRBD1,few,TRBJ1-6,TGTGCCAGCAGTTACTCGACAGGGGCCTATAATTCACCCCTCCACTTT,CASSYSTGAYNSPLHF
15,TRBV25-1,TRBD1,.,TRBJ1-6,TGTGCCAGCAGTACAGAGGACAGGGACGATTCACCCCTCCACTTT,CASSTEDRDDSPLHF
16,TRBV21-1,.,.,TRBJ1-2,TGTGCCAGCAGCAAAGAGGGGGCGAGAGGGTCTTATGGCTACACCTTC,CASSKEGARGSYGYTF
12,TRBV7-6,.,.,TRBJ2-1,TGTGCCAGCAGCTTAGATCCAGGGGAGCAGTTCTTC,CASSLDPGEQFF
16,TRBV13,TRBD1,.,TRBJ2-2,TGTGCCAGCAGTTTCCGGGACAGGGGACGGGGCGGGGAGCTGTTTTTT,CASSFRDRGRGGELFF
17,TRBV24-1,TRBD1,.,TRBJ1-5,TGTGCCACCAGTGATTCCAACCGGGACAGGGGGAATCAGCCCCAGCATTTT,CATSDSNRDRGNQPQHF
12,TRBV6-5,TRBD1,.,TRBJ1-2,TGTGCCAGCAGTTCGACAGGGGGTCTTGGCACCTTC,CASSSTGGLGTF
13,TRBV5-4,.,.,TRBJ2-2,TGTGCCAGCAGCTTGGGGTGGCCCGGGGAGCTGTTTTTT,CASSLGWPGELFF
13,TRBV27,TRBD1,.,TRBJ1-2,TGTGCCAGCAGCCCATCGGGACAGGGGACAAGGGTCTTC,CASSPSGQGTRVF
15,TRBV6-2/TRBV6-3,TRBD1,once,TRBJ1-1,TGTGCCAGCAGTCCACGGACAGGGAGGAACACTGAAGCTTTCTTT,CASSPRTGRNTEAFF
16,TRBV2,.,.,TRBJ1-5,TGCGCCAGCACTGTAAGAAGGGGTAGGGGGAATCAGCCCCAGCATTTT,CASTVRRGRGNQPQHF
20,TRBV11-2,TRBD1,many,TRBJ1-2,TGTGCCAGCAGCTTAGACGGAGGGCCGGGACAGGGGGAAGAGAGCTATGGCTACACCTTC,CASSLDGGPGQGEESYGYTF